This T cell receptor beta chain was observed in a study of shared clonotypes between healthy human individuals. All the donors were Caucasian adults who lived in Nashville, Tennessee. The study's findings and limits: Approximately 4.5% was the fraction of naive CD4 clonotypes found shared across a handful of donors. What naive subsets generally showed was a larger estimated richness than memory subsets showed.

V trimming: 3 bases; J trimming: 4 bases; junction bases outside the gene matches: 3. The CDR3 extends over 15 amino acids. Germline CDR1 is SGHVS and CDR2 is FNYEAQ. Points on this clone: Its antigen is unidentified.

Only in-frame clones appear in the TCRdb table, and some are missing; sequencing was by immunoSEQ multiplex PCR. This table holds over a million clones, around 97% found once. The source of this sequence is a man aged 25 to 40 in good health. Sequencing was performed on naive CD4+ T cells sorted from blood. The sample's subset: CD45RA+ positively selected. The chain is built from TRBV7-6 and TRBJ2-1, with 10 nucleotides matching TRBD1. CDR3 region: CASSLRDRGYNEQFF. CDR3 DNA: TGTGCCAGCAGCTTGAGGGACAGGGGATACAATGAGCAGTTCTTC.